The next 9 T cell receptor beta chains were all read from a single sample in a study of T cell changes during pregnancy in multiple sclerosis. TCRdb keeps only in-frame clones here, not all; method: immunoSEQ multiplex PCR. The data hold around 40,000 clones, with roughly nine tenths observed a single time. The starting material was CD4+ T cells from peripheral blood mononuclear cells, obtained after pregnancy. These receptors were obtained from a female donor in good health, enrolled as a control in a pregnancy study.

The chain combines TRBV5-5 with TRBJ1-2, with D tentatively TRBD1 (6 bases). CDR3 size: 15 residues. Trimming left V 1 base short and J 7 bases short, with 17 bases between. Looked up from germline, CDR1 is SGHKS and CDR2 is YYEKEE (reference sequence). The CDR3 DNA is TGTGCCAGCAGCTTGTGGGACACTATAAGCGGTGGCTACACCTTC. Its translation: CASSLWDTISGGYTF.

This chain joins TRBV19 and TRBJ2-7, with 12 bases matching TRBD2. The CDR3 spans 15 residues. J gave up 2 bases and V 4 bases, and 3 bases lay outside the gene matches. Per the germline V gene, CDR1 is LNHDA and CDR2 is SQIVND (reference sequence). DNA for the CDR3: TGTGCCAGTAGTACGGGACTAGCGGGTGCCTACGAGCAGTACTTC. Amino acid sequence: CASSTGLAGAYEQYF.

The chain combines TRBV5-1 with TRBJ2-1, with D perhaps matching TRBD2 (5 bases). V dropped 0 bases and J dropped 0 bases, with 7 bases sitting between them. This CDR3 contains 15 residues. Germline-derived CDR1 and CDR2 are SGHRS and YFSETQ. The CDR3 is CASSLGTSSYNEQFF. Written as DNA, the CDR3 is TGCGCCAGCAGCTTGGGTACTAGCTCCTACAATGAGCAGTTCTTC.

A single count supports this clone. The V gene is TRBV2, the J gene TRBJ1-1, with D unclear. V dropped 6 bases and J dropped 1 base, with 9 bases sitting between them. From germline, CDR1 is SNHLY and CDR2 FYNNEI. CDR3 size: 13 residues. The CDR3 sequence is CASRADWNTEAFF. In nucleotides, the CDR3 is TGTGCCAGCAGGGCCGACTGGAACACTGAAGCTTTCTTT.

The V call is TRBV19, the J call TRBJ1-6; TRBD1 matches 7 bases. The CDR3 totals 18 residues. The V segment lost 3 bases and the J segment 0 bases; nucleotides outside the gene matches: 8. In germline, CDR1 is LNHDA, CDR2 SQIVND (reference sequence). CDR3 loop: CASSIGGQKSSYNSPLHF. The DNA for the CDR3 is TGTGCCAGTAGTATCGGGGGACAGAAGAGCTCCTATAATTCACCCCTCCACTTT.

The chain recombines TRBV19 with TRBJ2-2, with 10 bases matching TRBD1. The germline V gene has CDR1 LNHDA and CDR2 SQIVND (reference sequence). The ends lost 8 bases at V and 6 bases at J; junction bases unmatched: 3. The CDR3 runs 13 residues. CDR3 nucleotides: TGTGCCAGTGACAGGGGGCTTGCCGGGGAGCTGTTTTTT. Protein product: CASDRGLAGELFF.

The chain employs TRBV5-1 and TRBJ2-6; the match to TRBD1 covers 7 bases. The junction had 3 bases not matched to a gene; V was cut back by 4 bases and J by 2 bases. The CDR3 has 15 residues. Germline CDR1 reads SGHRS; CDR2 reads YFSETQ. CDR3 DNA sequence: TGCGCCAGCAGCCAAACAGGGGCTGGGGCCAACGTCCTGACTTTC. This codes for CASSQTGAGANVLTF.

This chain links TRBV28 with TRBJ1-2; 11 positions match TRBD1. The CDR3 is made up of 17 amino acids. CDR1 and CDR2 from the germline V gene are MDHEN and SYDVKM. V was pared by 5 bases and J by 4 bases, with 12 bases of the junction left unmatched. In DNA, the CDR3 is TGTGCCAGCAGTCCGGACAGGGGGCTGGAATCTCGCTATGGCTACACCTTC. This gives the protein CASSPDRGLESRYGYTF.

J is TRBJ2-7 and V is TRBV5-1; 11 bases are shared with TRBD1. The J segment lost 5 bases and the V segment lost 4 bases, leaving 8 bases of the junction unmatched. The CDR3 loop spans 15 amino acids. Germline V lookup: CDR1 SGHRS, CDR2 YFSETQ. DNA of the CDR3: TGCGCCAGCAGCAACCGGGACAGGGGGGTCCACGAGCAGTACTTC. It codes for CASSNRDRGVHEQYF. The whole variable domain, remainder taken from reference TRBV5-1 and TRBJ2-7, is KAGVTQTPRYLIKTRGQQVTLSCSPISGHRSVSWYQQTPGQGLQFLFEYFSETQRNKGNFPGRFSGRQFSNSRSEMNVSTLELGDSALYLCASSNRDRGVHEQYFGPGTRLTVT.